This T cell receptor beta chain was documented in a study of blood T cells in healthy people across ages. This clonotype was counted between two and nine times. Its specificity is unknown. Using a J-beta primer mix together with a sample-barcoded 5' primer, a second PCR was run for roughly 7 to 12 cycles. A single record per CDR3 protein comes from TCRdb applying MiXCR to the 5' RACE reads. This sample yields around 1,000,000 distinct CDR3 sequences, of which under 30% are seen a single time; less than 0.75% belongs to the top ten. Overall study results and limits: It was not known whether donors were CMV positive (a possible confounder of expanded clonotype changes).

The same specimen was also included in a second study, on T cells of mothers and their children.

The sample taken for sequencing was blood. This TCR derives from a girl aged 2 to 10 in good health.

The CDR3 is CSANQGQETQYF. The CDR3 nucleotides are TGCAGTGCCAACCAGGGCCAAGAGACCCAGTACTTC. The genes are TRBV20-1 and TRBJ2-5; TRBD1 is a possible D gene (5 bases). Germline V lookup: CDR1 DFQATT, CDR2 SNEGSKA (reference sequence). V lost 6 bases and J 1 base, leaving 9 bases between the germline ends. This CDR3 contains 12 residues.